The T cell receptor (beta chain) described here comes from a study of T-cell reconstitution after alpha-beta-depleted transplantation in children. General study points: High day-60 TCRbeta diversity in some patients came from surviving recipient T cells and thymic progenitors. One year after transplant, T-cell counts and diversity came mostly from newly produced T cells. Alpha-beta T cells present about two months after transplant were reported to originate from several hundred expanded graft clones.

Library preparation (for TCRbeta) was performed with unique molecular identifiers. TCRdb reprocessed the PCR reads with MiXCR, giving one entry per CDR3 protein. The sample consists of 500,000 to 750,000 distinct CDR3 sequences, 27% of them appearing once. The CDR3 is 13 residues long. Trimming pared 0 bases from V and 5 bases from J, leaving 6 bases between. The V gene's germline CDR1 is SGHRS and CDR2 YFSETQ. This clonotype has more than one count but fewer than ten. Its target is unknown. The source material was PBMCs, sampled before TCRalphabeta/CD19-depleted stem cell transplant. The gene calls are TRBV5-1 and TRBJ2-1; D ambiguous. This clonotype originated in a boy younger than two with Wiskott-Aldrich syndrome, due to receive a stem cell transplant. In DNA, the CDR3 is TGCGCCAGCAGCTTGGGCTTCCACAATGAGCAGTTCTTC. This gives the protein CASSLGFHNEQFF.